Listed below are T cell receptor beta chains from one sample, sequenced in a study of shared clonotypes between healthy human individuals. Sequencing was performed with immunoSEQ multiplex PCR; in TCRdb, only in-frame clones are kept and a portion is missing. The sample shows 530,000 or so clones, about 75% of them seen only once. Sequencing used PBMCs. Every receptor here comes from a woman in her 40s in good health. Some clones in this sample may be carry-over from other donors' samples. CDR3s include the opening cysteine and the closing phenylalanine or tryptophan. D genes are given only for firm matches. For some rows the clone size is stated as once, few or many, or as a class when expanded; others skip it.

-	-	TRBV27	TRBJ2-7	CASSLRDTYEQYF	TGTGCCAGCAGTTTGAGGGACACCTACGAGCAGTACTTC
few	-	TRBV5-5	TRBJ2-7	CASSPGHDYEQYF	TGTGCCAGCAGCCCGGGACACGACTACGAGCAGTACTTC
-	-	TRBV21-1	TRBJ2-3	CALVGDSHTDTQYF	TGTGCCCTCGTGGGGGACAGCCACACAGATACGCAGTATTTT
-	-	TRBV7-9	TRBJ2-7	CASSPDPTYEQYF	TGTGCCAGCTCCCCGGACCCTACCTACGAGCAGTACTTC
-	-	TRBV18	TRBJ2-2	CASSRPGANTGELFF	TGTGCCAGCTCACGGCCGGGAGCGAACACCGGGGAGCTGTTTTTT
-	TRBD1	TRBV11-3	TRBJ2-1	CASSLTGQGYNEQFF	TGTGCCAGCAGCTTAACGGGACAGGGGTACAATGAGCAGTTCTTC
few	-	TRBV5-6	TRBJ1-2	CASSQGEGRYGYTF	TGTGCCAGCAGCCAGGGTGAGGGGCGCTATGGCTACACCTTC
-	-	TRBV5-1	TRBJ2-5	CASSMRSKQETQYF	TGCGCCAGCAGCATGAGATCGAAACAAGAGACCCAGTACTTC
once	-	TRBV9	TRBJ2-6	CASSPRDSGANVLTF	TGTGCCAGCAGCCCCCGGGACTCTGGGGCCAACGTCCTGACTTTC
once	-	TRBV30	TRBJ1-3	CAWSAMIGNTIYF	TGTGCCTGGAGTGCAATGATAGGAAACACCATATATTTT
-	-	TRBV7-9	TRBJ2-3	CASTPLGDTQYF	TGTGCCAGCACCCCCCTTGGGGATACGCAGTATTTT
-	-	TRBV6-6	TRBJ2-7	CASRPGGSREQYF	TGTGCCAGCAGGCCCGGAGGGAGCCGGGAGCAGTACTTC
-	TRBD1	TRBV7-3	TRBJ2-3	CASSTGGQGATDTQYF	TGTGCCAGCAGTACCGGGGGACAGGGGGCAACAGATACGCAGTATTTT
-	-	TRBV9	TRBJ2-1	CASSVGIVNEQFF	TGTGCCAGCAGCGTAGGTATCGTCAATGAGCAGTTCTTC
-	-	TRBV5-1	TRBJ2-1	CASSLGPDIRFEQFF	TGCGCCAGCAGCTTGGGGCCCGACATAAGATTTGAGCAGTTCTTC
-	-	TRBV5-8	TRBJ2-5	CASSIQGYQETQYF	TGTGCCAGCAGTATCCAGGGTTACCAAGAGACCCAGTACTTC
-	-	TRBV30	TRBJ1-5	CAWSGWDGNQPQHF	TGTGCCTGGAGTGGGTGGGACGGCAATCAGCCCCAGCATTTT
-	TRBD2	TRBV30	TRBJ2-3	CAWGPSGDTDTQYF	TGTGCCTGGGGACCTAGCGGGGATACTGATACGCAGTATTTT
-	-	TRBV6-4	TRBJ2-1	CASSDGGDINEQFF	TGTGCCAGCAGTGACGGGGGCGATATCAATGAGCAGTTCTTC
-	-	TRBV12-5	TRBJ2-7	CASGLGPGAGRLYEQYF	TGTGCTAGTGGTTTGGGCCCCGGGGCGGGCCGCCTCTACGAGCAGTACTTC
many	TRBD2	TRBV15	TRBJ2-3	CATSIGGGEADTQYF	TGTGCCACCAGTATCGGCGGGGGGGAGGCAGATACGCAGTATTTT
-	TRBD1	TRBV5-1	TRBJ2-1	CASSPGTGANEQFF	TGCGCCAGCAGCCCCGGGACAGGGGCCAATGAGCAGTTCTTC
-	-	TRBV5-1	TRBJ2-1	CASSLVLGTSSYNEQFF	TGCGCCAGCAGCTTGGTTCTCGGCACAAGCTCCTACAATGAGCAGTTCTTC
-	TRBD1	TRBV19	TRBJ2-2	CASARTGLTGELFF	TGTGCCAGTGCGAGGACAGGGTTAACCGGGGAGCTGTTTTTT
-	TRBD1	TRBV28	TRBJ2-7	CASSLQGSYEQYF	TGTGCCAGCAGTCTACAGGGGTCCTACGAGCAGTACTTC